The 21 T cell receptor beta chains listed next were all sequenced from one sample in a study of T cell responses to AZD1222 COVID-19 vaccine. The table came from immunoSEQ multiplex PCR; TCRdb's copy has only in-frame clones and leaves some out. The sample has approximately 100,000 clones, approximately 91% seen once. The material was peripheral blood, obtained on day 0 of AZD1222 vaccination. The receptors originated from an adult in good health.

CDR3: CASSSGLAGFETQYF. CDR3 DNA: TGCGCCAGCAGCTCGGGACTAGCGGGGTTCGAGACCCAGTACTTC. This chain joins TRBV5-1 and TRBJ2-5; 13 bases agree with TRBD2. The CDR3 contains 15 residues. Germline CDR1 is SGHRS and CDR2 is YFSETQ. V shed 3 bases, J shed 5 bases, and the junction held 4 bases outside the gene matches. The variable domain in full, with the rest retrieved from reference TRBV5-1 and TRBJ2-5, is KAGVTQTPRYLIKTRGQQVTLSCSPISGHRSVSWYQQTPGQGLQFLFEYFSETQRNKGNFPGRFSGRQFSNSRSEMNVSTLELGDSALYLCASSSGLAGFETQYFGPGTRLLVL.

V and J are TRBV6-5 and TRBJ1-2; the D gene is possibly TRBD1 (5 bases). The V end lost 11 bases, the J end lost 4 bases, and 20 bases lay between the germline ends. In germline, CDR1 is MNHEY, CDR2 SVGAGI. The CDR3 length is 14 residues. The DNA of the CDR3 is TGTGCCGTCGAAATGTGGGGCGATCCCTATGGCTACACCTTC. Its protein is CAVEMWGDPYGYTF.

This rearrangement joins TRBV5-1 to TRBJ1-6; D is ambiguous. With 0 bases removed from V and 4 bases from J, the gap between germline ends came to 11 bases. Germline CDR1 and CDR2: SGHRS and YFSETQ. CDR3 length: 16 residues. This CDR3 is CASSLVQPAYNSPLHF. CDR3 DNA sequence: TGCGCCAGCAGCTTGGTACAGCCTGCTTATAATTCACCCCTCCACTTT.

The chain uses TRBV10-3 and TRBJ1-5; the D gene is possibly TRBD1 (5 bases). Germline V gene data show CDR1 as ENHRY and CDR2 as SYGVKD. The CDR3 totals 13 residues. Trimming left V 8 bases short and J 4 bases short, with 12 bases between. CDR3 amino acids: CAIAGQQNQPQHF. In DNA form, the CDR3 reads TGTGCCATCGCAGGGCAGCAAAATCAGCCCCAGCATTTT.

The rearrangement uses TRBV27 and TRBJ1-2; 9 bases fit TRBD1. Germline V CDR1 and CDR2: MNHEY, SMNVEV (reference sequence). V lost 6 bases to trimming and J lost 8 bases; unmatched junction nucleotides: 25. The length of the CDR3 is 19 residues. The CDR3 region is CASRNAGTGLYSAIFGYTF. The CDR3 bases are TGTGCCAGCAGAAATGCCGGGACAGGGTTATATTCGGCGATCTTCGGCTACACCTTC.

This clone was seen a handful of times. This chain joins TRBV19 and TRBJ1-2; D unresolved. CDR1 LNHDA and CDR2 SQIVND come from the germline V gene (reference sequence). The CDR3 has 15 amino acids. Between the trimmed V and J ends, which lost 0 bases and 2 bases, there was a span of 10 bases. The CDR3 sequence is CASSIDLQTNYGYTF. For the CDR3, the DNA is TGTGCCAGTAGTATAGATCTACAGACCAACTATGGCTACACCTTC. The whole variable domain, filled in from reference TRBV19 and TRBJ1-2, reads DGGITQSPKYLFRKEGQNVTLSCEQNLNHDAMYWYRQDPGQGLRLIYYSQIVNDFQKGDIAEGYSVSREKKESFPLTVTSAQKNPTAFYLCASSIDLQTNYGYTFGSGTRLTVV.

For the CDR3, the DNA is TGTGCCAGCAGCTCCGACGGAACTAGCACAGATACGCAGTATTTT. Translating gives CASSSDGTSTDTQYF. The chain links TRBV5-6 to TRBJ2-3; D is uncertain. The CDR3 runs to 15 residues. The V end lost 3 bases, the J end lost 0 bases, and 11 bases lay between the germline ends. The germline V gene has CDR1 SGHDT and CDR2 YYEEEE. The full variable domain, its missing parts supplied by reference TRBV5-6 and TRBJ2-3, is DAGVTQSPTHLIKTRGQQVTLRCSPKSGHDTVSWYQQALGQGPQFIFQYYEEEERQRGNFPDRFSGHQFPNYSSELNVNALLLGDSALYLCASSSDGTSTDTQYFGPGTRLTVL.

The rearrangement links TRBV5-1 to TRBJ2-2, with 10 bases lining up with TRBD2. CDR1 is SGHRS, CDR2 YFSETQ, per germline. CDR3 length: 15 residues. V dropped 5 bases and J dropped 1; count of bases not matched to a gene: 2. The CDR3 is CASRLAGRNTGELFF. The CDR3 nucleotides are TGCGCCAGCAGACTAGCGGGGAGGAACACCGGGGAGCTGTTTTTT.

This clone was recorded a few times. The gene calls are TRBV21-1 and TRBJ1-2; the listed D gene, TRBD1, was not tested against the DNA. TRBV21-1 is an annotated pseudogene. The CDR3 is made up of 16 amino acids. The CDR3 DNA reads TGTGCCAGCAGCGCGACCGGGACAGGAACTTTCTATGGCTACACCTTC. The encoded protein is CASSATGTGTFYGYTF.

V and J are TRBV5-1 and TRBJ2-3; the match to TRBD2 covers 7 bases. The CDR3 runs to 14 residues. Trimming removed 0 bases from V and 11 bases from J; junction bases left unmatched: 9. Germline loops: CDR1 SGHRS, CDR2 YFSETQ. In nucleotides, the CDR3 is TGCGCCAGCAGCTTGGAGGGCCTTCAGCGGGAGCAGTATTTT. Translated: CASSLEGLQREQYF.

This chain joins TRBV7-2 and TRBJ1-4, with 7 bases identical to TRBD1. The CDR3 extends over 15 amino acids. CDR1 is SGHTA, CDR2 FQGNSA, per germline. The junction had 6 bases not matched to a gene; V was cut back by 5 bases and J by 3 bases. The CDR3 bases are TGTGCCAGCAGCCTGGGACAGCTTTCTAATGAAAAACTGTTTTTT. Its translation: CASSLGQLSNEKLFF.

As DNA, the CDR3 is TGTGCAAGTCGCGATCGACTAGCGGCGAGCTCCTACGAGCAGTACTTC. It is translated as CASRDRLAASSYEQYF. V is TRBV12-2 and J is TRBJ2-7; TRBD2, the table's D call, lacks a check against the DNA. TRBV12-2 is a recognized pseudogene. CDR3 length: 16 residues.

The chain combines TRBV5-8 with TRBJ1-1; 8 nucleotides align to TRBD1. The germline CDR1 and CDR2 sequences are SGHTS and YDEGEE. The CDR3 is 13 amino acids. The CDR3 reads CAGQGAGNTEAFF. The CDR3 DNA follows: TGTGCGGGGCAGGGGGCGGGGAACACTGAAGCTTTCTTT. The variable domain in full, with the rest retrieved from reference TRBV5-8 and TRBJ1-1, is EAGVTQSPTHLIKTRGQQATLRCSPISGHTSVYWYQQALGLGLQFLLWYDEGEERNRGNFPPRFSGRQFPNYSSELNVNALELEDSALYLCAGQGAGNTEAFFGQGTRLTVV.

The chain recombines TRBV5-1 with TRBJ1-4; 10 nucleotides line up with TRBD1. The CDR3 length is 15 residues. J was trimmed by 8 bases and V by 0 bases; bases with no gene match: 4. Germline V gives CDR1 SGHRS, CDR2 YFSETQ. CDR3 sequence: CASSLVGTGEEKLFF. The CDR3 DNA follows: TGCGCCAGCAGCTTGGTCGGGACAGGGGAAGAAAAACTGTTTTTT.

The chain recombines TRBV11-2 with TRBJ2-5; 10 bases line up with TRBD1. V lost 5 bases and J lost 7; bases outside the gene matches: 7. There are 14 residues in the CDR3. Germline assignment: CDR1 SGHAT and CDR2 FQNNGV. This CDR3 reads CASSADRGRVTQYF. The CDR3 coding sequence is TGTGCCAGCAGCGCAGACAGGGGGCGGGTGACCCAGTACTTC.

The chain carries TRBV18 and TRBJ2-3, with D perhaps TRBD2 (6 bases). The ends were cut back, 3 bases at V and 2 bases at J, with 15 bases in the middle. Germline lookup yields CDR1 KGHSH and CDR2 LQKENI. The CDR3 length is 16 residues. CDR3 nucleotide sequence: TGTGCCAGCTCACCTCGGATAGGAGGGGACACAGATACGCAGTATTTT. Amino acids: CASSPRIGGDTDTQYF.

The chain uses TRBV9 and TRBJ2-3; 12 bases agree with TRBD2. Germline loops: CDR1 SGDLS, CDR2 YYNGEE. Losses at the gene ends were 3 bases for V and 5 bases for J; bases not matched to a gene: 7. The CDR3 sequence is 16 residues long. The CDR3 sequence: CASSELAGGQGDTQYF. The CDR3 coding sequence is TGTGCCAGCAGCGAACTAGCGGGGGGCCAGGGAGATACGCAGTATTTT.

This sequence joins TRBV7-9 and TRBJ1-2; TRBD1 matches 7 bases. The CDR3 length is 14 residues. CDR1 and CDR2 (germline): SEHNR, FQNEAQ (reference sequence). Trimming at V came to 4 bases and at J to 2 bases, leaving 4 bases not matched to a gene. This CDR3 reads CASSSWDRNYGYTF. CDR3 sequence (DNA): TGTGCCAGCAGCTCGTGGGACAGAAACTATGGCTACACCTTC.

The V and J genes are TRBV5-1 and TRBJ1-2; TRBD1 matches 8 bases. Germline lookup yields CDR1 SGHRS and CDR2 YFSETQ. With 1 base clipped from V and 4 bases from J, the junction kept 6 bases outside the gene matches. The CDR3 consists of 15 residues. For the CDR3, the DNA is TGCGCCAGCAGCTTGTCGTATGGACAGGGCTATGGCTACACCTTC. Translated, it gives CASSLSYGQGYGYTF.

V usage is TRBV2 and J usage is TRBJ2-2; D is undetermined. Trimming cost V 2 bases and J 4 bases, with 14 bases left between them. This CDR3 spans 16 amino acids. The germline gives CDR1 SNHLY, CDR2 FYNNEI. The CDR3 bases are TGTGCCAGCAGTGAATTTCAGCGTTCGCGCACCGGGGAGCTGTTTTTT. Amino acids: CASSEFQRSRTGELFF.

The chain uses TRBV14 and TRBJ2-1, with 10 bases identical to TRBD1. There are 16 residues in the CDR3. Germline V lookup: CDR1 SGHDN, CDR2 FVKESK. With V trimmed by 0 bases and J by 5 bases, 4 bases remained unmatched. The CDR3 nucleotides are TGTGCCAGCAGCCAAGATTGGGACAGGGGACACAATGAGCAGTTCTTC. Its translation is CASSQDWDRGHNEQFF.